Here is one T cell receptor beta chain with its context. Its matching antigen is unknown. Genes and germline are mouse. The CDR3 end falls 4 residues outside the read, so it is completed with the germline J gene. Pooled cutaneous lymph node cells were sorted using CD4, CD8alpha, NKG2D, NKG2ACE and other markers. Extracted from the samples, RNA was reverse transcribed into cDNA to serve as the sequencing template. Profiled with immunoSEQ multiplex PCR; TCRdb holds only in-frame clones, not every one. This sample carries under 350,000 clones, none of them present only once. The data are from a study of CD8+ T cells in alopecia areata. Regarding the study as a whole: In lesional scalp, particularly from alopecia totalis/universalis, clonality was higher than in normal scalp. Normal skin's resident alphabeta T cells are also sequenced in scalp samples. Mice showed TCR sharing more clearly than patients did, possibly owing to HLA.

The CDR3 length is 15 residues. Germline trimming cut 5 bases from V and 1 base from J; bases unmatched to any gene: 2. Germline V gene lookup returns CDR1 SNHLY and CDR2 FYNGKV (reference sequence). What was sequenced was CD4+ T cells sorted from a lymph node. J is TRBJ2-2 and V is TRBV3, with 9 bases lining up with TRBD2. This receptor was obtained from a C3H/HeJ mouse with alopecia areata. The mouse line has the MHC haplotype H2-k. The CDR3 loop is CASSPGGGNTGQLYF. CDR3 DNA (partial): TGTGCCAGCAGCCCTGGGGGGGGAAACACCGGG.